This passage covers 29 T cell receptor beta chains from one sample sequenced in a study of Graves' ophthalmopathy and Graves' hyperthyroidism. RNA transcripts were the template, and TCR beta CDR3 regions were amplified from them. The workflow started with a first-round RT-PCR run with HTBI primers and then moved on to a second-round multiplex PCR. TCRdb re-called the multiplex PCR reads with MiXCR, one entry per CDR3 protein. Of around 660,000 distinct CDR3 sequences listed, over 40% are singletons. Sequencing used peripheral blood. The receptors were gathered from an adult man with Graves' ophthalmopathy.

V and J are TRBV29-1 and TRBJ1-2; D is ambiguous. The CDR3 loop spans 13 amino acids. V shed 4 bases and J shed 2 bases, with 11 bases lying between them. Germline V gene lookup returns CDR1 SQVTM and CDR2 ANQGSEA. The chain's CDR3 is CSVVVRENYGYTF. CDR3 DNA: TGCAGCGTTGTGGTACGGGAAAACTATGGCTACACCTTC.

The rearrangement links TRBV2 to TRBJ1-6; 7 bases map to TRBD1. CDR3 length equals 16 residues. The germline V gene encodes CDR1 SNHLY and CDR2 FYNNEI. The CDR3 nucleotides read TGTGCTAGAGGCACAGGGGACATTCAATATAATTCACCCCTCCACTTT. This codes for CARGTGDIQYNSPLHF. Looking up the rest from reference TRBV2 and TRBJ1-6 gives the full variable domain: EPEVTQTPSHQVTQMGQEVILRCVPISNHLYFYWYRQILGQKVEFLVSFYNNEISEKSEIFDDQFSVERPDGSNFTLKIRSTKLEDSAMYFCARGTGDIQYNSPLHFGNGTRLTVT.

This clonotype was detected a few times. This rearrangement joins TRBV11-2 to TRBJ2-7, with 8 bases aligning to TRBD2. CDR1 is SGHAT, CDR2 FQNNGV, per germline. The J segment lost 6 bases and the V segment lost 5 bases, leaving 12 bases of the junction unmatched. The CDR3 length is 15 residues. CDR3 sequence (DNA): TGTGCCAGCAGCGGGACGACGGGGGGGACGGGCGAGCAGTACTTC. It encodes CASSGTTGGTGEQYF.

The chain has TRBV10-3 and TRBJ1-6; D uncertain. Germline V CDR1 and CDR2: ENHRY, SYGVKD. Trimming removed 5 bases from V and 0 bases from J, with 11 bases in between. The CDR3 length is 16 residues. The CDR3 reads CAISYEKSSYNSPLHF. DNA for the CDR3: TGTGCCATCAGTTACGAAAAAAGCTCCTATAATTCACCCCTCCACTTT.

There are many counts of this clonotype. CDR3 sequence reads: CASDSGTGFGYTF. The CDR3, as DNA: TGTGCCAGCGACTCCGGGACAGGATTCGGCTACACCTTC. The genes are TRBV11-2 and TRBJ1-2; 8 bases are shared with TRBD1. The V gene's germline CDR1 is SGHAT and CDR2 FQNNGV. Trimming at V came to 8 bases and at J to 8 bases, leaving 10 bases not matched to a gene. The CDR3 is 13 residues long.

Only a few counts were recorded for this clonotype. The chain is built from TRBV9 and TRBJ1-1, with D hard to call. This CDR3 is 16 amino acids long. CDR1 and CDR2 from the germline V gene are SGDLS and YYNGEE. Trimming shortened V by 0 bases and J by 1 base, and 13 bases separated the two germline ends. The CDR3 DNA follows: TGTGCCAGCAGCGTAGTGTCAGACTATACGAACACTGAAGCTTTCTTT. Translation: CASSVVSDYTNTEAFF.

V usage is TRBV3-1 and J usage is TRBJ1-6, with a tentative D call TRBD1 (5 bases). The CDR3 length is 15 residues. Germline V CDR1 and CDR2: LGHDT, YNNKEL (reference sequence). V gave up 4 bases and J gave up 7 bases, with 14 bases separating them. DNA for the CDR3: TGTGCCAGCAGCCCCACAAGACAGAACAATTCACCCCTCCACTTT. It yields the protein CASSPTRQNNSPLHF.

This clonotype was seen repeatedly, ten times or more. The chain carries TRBV2 and TRBJ1-2; TRBD1 might be the D (6 bases). This CDR3 is built from 15 residues. The germline V gene encodes CDR1 SNHLY and CDR2 FYNNEI. Trimming pared 7 bases from V and 9 bases from J, leaving 24 bases between. The CDR3 DNA follows: TGTGCCAGCATAACAGGGACTCTCTCCACTTTTAGCTACACCTTC. Translating gives CASITGTLSTFSYTF. The full variable domain, completed using reference TRBV2 and TRBJ1-2, is EPEVTQTPSHQVTQMGQEVILRCVPISNHLYFYWYRQILGQKVEFLVSFYNNEISEKSEIFDDQFSVERPDGSNFTLKIRSTKLEDSAMYFCASITGTLSTFSYTFGSGTRLTVV.

This clonotype has a count of ten or more. The J gene is TRBJ2-5, the V gene TRBV5-1; D may be TRBD1 or TRBD2 (5 bases each). In germline, CDR1 is SGHRS, CDR2 YFSETQ. The CDR3 spans 14 residues. Trimming took off 2 bases at V and 4 bases at J, with 12 bases between the two ends. CDR3 coding DNA: TGCGCCAGCAGCTTTGGGGGAATGGGAGAGACCCAGTACTTC. Amino acid sequence: CASSFGGMGETQYF.

Remarks on this clonotype: No DNA is shown, since the ends of the CDR3 on it are uncertain; the CDR3 is the one TCRdb lists. The chain is built from TRBV7-2 and TRBJ2-5; whether TRBD2, the table's D call, matches the DNA was not checked. Per the germline V gene, CDR1 is SGHTA and CDR2 is FQGNSA. The CDR3 is 23 residues long, counting both termini. The CDR3 is CASSFYICSAAGRTEGFQETQYF.

Turning to this clonotype: A much more abundant neighbour one base away suggests this may be a read error. The chain has TRBV12-5 and TRBJ1-1, with D tentatively TRBD1 (5 bases). Germline-derived CDR1 and CDR2 are LGHNT and FRNRAP. CDR3 length: 14 residues. CDR3 coding DNA: TGTGCCGGCAGCAGAGGACAAGGGTGGACTGAAGCTTTCTTT. This sequence encodes CAGSRGQGWTEAFF. The variable domain in full, with the rest retrieved from reference TRBV12-5 and TRBJ1-1, is DARVTQTPRHKVTEMGQEVTMRCQPILGHNTVFWYRQTMMQGLELLAYFRNRAPLDDSGMPKDRFSAEMPDATLATLKIQPSEPRDSAVYFCAGSRGQGWTEAFFGQGTRLTVV.

The J gene is TRBJ2-7, the V gene TRBV2, with no clear D. Germline CDR1 reads SNHLY; CDR2 reads FYNNEI. Trimming cost V 8 bases and J 3 bases, with 14 bases left between them. CDR3 length equals 13 residues. The CDR3 DNA follows: TGTGCCAGCTCGAACACAATACTCTACGAGCAGTACTTC. Amino acids: CASSNTILYEQYF.

The rearrangement uses TRBV20-1 and TRBJ1-5; D is uncertain. Deletions cut 2 bases from V and 11 bases from J, with 7 bases between. The CDR3 loop spans 10 amino acids. Germline V gene data show CDR1 as DFQATT and CDR2 as SNEGSKA (reference sequence). CDR3 amino acids: CSARRETQHF. The CDR3 nucleotides read TGCAGTGCTAGACGGGAGACCCAGCATTTT.

Ten or more counts support this clonotype. The rearrangement joins TRBV5-1 to TRBJ2-5; 8 positions agree with TRBD1. CDR3 length: 15 amino acids. The germline gives CDR1 SGHRS, CDR2 YFSETQ. V was pared by 4 bases and J by 2 bases, with 7 bases of the junction left unmatched. This CDR3 is CASSTGQGAQETQYF. For the CDR3, the DNA is TGCGCCAGCAGCACCGGACAGGGAGCACAAGAGACCCAGTACTTC.

This clonotype has just a few counts. The rearrangement links TRBV20-1 to TRBJ1-1; TRBD1 agrees at 9 bases. J was trimmed by 3 bases and V by 0 bases; bases with no gene match: 8. Per germline, CDR1 DFQATT and CDR2 SNEGSKA (reference sequence). The CDR3 length is 16 residues. CDR3: CSARDRYHRGHTEAFF. The CDR3, as DNA: TGCAGTGCTAGAGATCGTTACCACAGGGGGCACACTGAAGCTTTCTTT.

The J gene is TRBJ2-3, the V gene TRBV7-9, with unresolved D. V lost 3 bases, J lost 5 bases, and 9 bases lay in between. Looked up from germline, CDR1 is SEHNR and CDR2 is FQNEAQ (reference sequence). This CDR3 has 13 amino acids. The CDR3 DNA sequence: TGTGCCAGCAGCTTGTACAAGGGAGATACGCAGTATTTT. It yields the protein CASSLYKGDTQYF.

The chain has TRBV25-1 and TRBJ2-7, with a possible D match to TRBD1 (6 bases). The germline V gene has CDR1 MGHDK and CDR2 SYGVNS. The CDR3 has 20 amino acids. The V end lost 7 bases, the J end lost 3 bases, and 34 bases lay between the germline ends. CDR3 nucleotides: TGTGCCAGCACCGGAAAGCAGGGGAGTGGAGAGACCCCTTCTAGCTACGAGCAGTACTTC. Translation gives CASTGKQGSGETPSSYEQYF.

A word on this clonotype: This may stem from a read error, because a much larger clone lies one nucleotide away. The V gene is TRBV10-3, the J gene TRBJ1-2; 7 bases are a match to TRBD1. The CDR3 spans 17 residues. Germline loops: CDR1 ENHRY, CDR2 SYGVKD. This CDR3 is CASSPVGGGQANYGYTF. Here the CDR3 DNA reads TGTGCCAGCAGTCCGGTAGGGGGCGGACAAGCTAACTATGGCTACACCTTC.

The CDR3 DNA reads TGCAGCAGTTACGTACAGGCTCGGAATGAAGCTTTCTTT. It translates to CSSYVQARNEAFF. The chain couples TRBV29-1 to TRBJ1-1, with a possible D match to TRBD1 (5 bases). Trimming removed 8 bases at V and 7 bases at J, with 20 bases between. The CDR3 length is 13 residues. CDR1 is SQVTM, CDR2 ANQGSEA, per germline.

In this sample, this clonotype turned up many times. This sequence joins TRBV7-9 and TRBJ1-1; perhaps TRBD1 as D (6 bases). Germline CDR1 is SEHNR and CDR2 is FQNEAQ (reference sequence). V was shortened by 3 bases and J by 6 bases, with 11 bases between the two germline ends. The CDR3 runs to 13 residues. Here the CDR3 DNA reads TGTGCCAGCAGCTTGAGGGACACACCTGAAGCTTTCTTT. Translated: CASSLRDTPEAFF.

This clonotype has at least ten counts. The chain links TRBV19 to TRBJ1-2; D remains unclear. The length of the CDR3 is 16 residues. V lost 3 bases and J lost 4, with 18 bases in between. The germline V gene encodes CDR1 LNHDA and CDR2 SQIVND (reference sequence). The CDR3 nucleotides are TGTGCCAGTAGTATGTCTCGGGCAGCGGCTAGCTATGGCTACACCTTC. It yields the protein CASSMSRAAASYGYTF.

Remarks on this clonotype: A much larger clone lies one base from this, so it may be a read error. This chain links TRBV10-3 with TRBJ1-5, with 7 positions matching TRBD1. Trimming at V came to 5 bases and at J to 5 bases, leaving 9 bases not matched to a gene. The CDR3 runs to 15 residues. Germline lookup yields CDR1 ENHRY and CDR2 SYGVKD. CDR3 sequence reads: CAISYNRDSHQPQHF. CDR3 nucleotide sequence: TGTGCCATCAGTTACAACCGGGACAGTCATCAGCCCCAGCATTTT.

The rearrangement uses TRBV5-1 and TRBJ2-3; TRBD2 might be the D (6 bases). Trimming removed 0 bases at V and 11 bases at J, with 13 bases between. The germline CDR1 and CDR2 sequences are SGHRS and YFSETQ. The CDR3 consists of 13 residues. This chain's CDR3 is CASSLANGDLQYF. The CDR3 coding sequence is TGCGCCAGCAGCTTGGCCAACGGGGACTTGCAGTATTTT.

This clonotype has more than one count but fewer than ten. The chain carries TRBV27 and TRBJ2-5, with a tentative D call TRBD2 (6 bases). The germline gives CDR1 MNHEY, CDR2 SMNVEV (reference sequence). V gave up 8 bases and J gave up 5 bases, with 18 bases separating them. The CDR3 spans 14 residues. The CDR3 here is CASSPPSSEETQYF. DNA of the CDR3: TGTGCCAGCTCACCACCGTCTAGCGAGGAGACCCAGTACTTC.

The sample holds many counts of this clonotype. The chain's CDR3 is CASSRGETQYF. The CDR3 DNA is TGTGCCAGCAGCCGAGGAGAGACCCAGTACTTC. J is TRBJ2-5 and V is TRBV9, with D uncertain. The CDR3 runs 11 residues. Per the germline V gene, CDR1 is SGDLS and CDR2 is YYNGEE. Trimming took off 4 bases at V and 4 bases at J, with 5 bases between the two ends.

In its sample, this clonotype was seen a few times. This chain joins TRBV7-8 and TRBJ2-7; D possibly corresponds to TRBD2 (6 bases). This CDR3 spans 15 amino acids. Trimming took 6 bases from V and 1 from J, leaving 16 bases between them. Per the germline V gene, CDR1 is SGHVS and CDR2 is FQNEAQ. In DNA, the CDR3 is TGTGCCAGCAGTTACGGAGGGACCGGATCCTACGAGCAGTACTTC. Protein: CASSYGGTGSYEQYF.

This clonotype was recorded a few times. CDR3 DNA sequence: TGTGCCTGGAGTACCGAAAGTGAAGCTTTCTTT. Residues: CAWSTESEAFF. V gene TRBV25-1 combines with J gene TRBJ1-1, with unresolved D. In germline, CDR1 is MGHDK, CDR2 SYGVNS. Trimming removed 11 bases at V and 7 bases at J, with 14 bases between. There are 11 residues in the CDR3.

Comments on this clonotype: A much bigger clone sits one base away, suggesting this may be a read error. This chain links TRBV20-1 with TRBJ1-5; a possible D gene is TRBD1 (5 bases). Trimming shortened V by 3 bases and J by 6 bases, and 15 bases separated the two germline ends. The CDR3 is made up of 14 amino acids. The germline CDR1 and CDR2 sequences are DFQATT and SNEGSKA (reference sequence). The CDR3 nucleotides read TGCAGTGCTAGCGGCAGGGTTGGCAGTCAGCCCCAGCATTTT. Its translation is CSASGRVGSQPQHF.

This chain links TRBV30 with TRBJ1-4, with TRBD1 identical over 7 bases. Looked up from germline, CDR1 is GTSNPN and CDR2 is SVGIG (reference sequence). The CDR3 extends over 12 amino acids. Trimming took 1 base from V and 7 from J; bases not matched to a gene: 0. The CDR3 here is CAWSDRGEKLFF. CDR3 sequence (DNA): TGTGCCTGGAGTGACAGGGGTGAAAAACTGTTTTTT.